Sequencing of this TCR beta chain was carried out in a study of CD8 T cells in Susac syndrome (dated by TCRdb to the late 2010s). For the study in its entirety: Whether CD8+ T cell activation and differentiation in Susac syndrome was antigen driven was tested using repertoire sequencing. CD8+ T cell repertoire clonality was compared between about a dozen healthy donors, about 14 Susac syndrome patients and 15 multiple sclerosis patients.

On this clonotype itself: Its antigen has not been determined. It has no much larger one-base neighbor in the sample; base qualities were not kept.

Here is what the overall study found, with its caveats: The study acknowledged that relatively few individuals were included in the TCR sequencing and HLA analysis.

Peripheral blood CD8+ and CD4+ T cells from healthy donors, Susac syndrome patients and multiple sclerosis patients were profiled by high-throughput TCR beta sequencing. Multiple sclerosis controls were treatment-naive patients with stable or active relapsing-remitting disease fulfilling revised McDonald criteria. Bulk CD8+ and CD4+ T cells were purified magnetically by negative isolation, whereas CD8+ TEMRA cells were enriched by FACS. Blood was collected in EDTA tubes and processed within 24 hours, with PBMCs isolated through density gradient centrifugation. PBMCs intended for TCR sequencing were cryopreserved in liquid nitrogen and were subsequently thawed in a 37 degrees C water bath. The sorted or isolated CD4+, CD8+ and CD8+ TEMRA cells reached a purity of at least 90%. RNA was extracted using the RNeasy kit, and roughly 0.5 to 1 ug of the RNA was reverse transcribed with random hexamers. The immunoSEQ multiplex PCR assay, covering 54 Vbeta and 13 Jbeta segments, was used to amplify TCR beta CDR3 regions. PCR amplification bias was corrected using a synthetic template baseline for primer optimization and computational correction. Per the original workflow: Reads were annotated to V, D and J genes according to IMGT and were analyzed with immunoSEQ Analyzer, with only productive sequences retained. Clonality was calculated as one minus the Shannon entropy normalized by log2 of the number of productive unique sequences. Public and private clones were assessed among the 100 most prevalent clones of each patient and control. Susac-specific clones were defined as absent from healthy and MS cohorts, over a thousand published viral clones and other ImmuneACCESS disease sequences. The public reads were quality trimmed at Q25 with fastp and then assembled into clones with MiXCR by TCRdb, keeping productive beta chains. Rows merge per CDR3 protein into single entries with the most common DNA and genes. TCRdb, not the authors, supplied the V and J calls. The sample table holds about 430,000 distinct CDR3 sequences, of which approximately 85% were seen once. The ten largest clones add up to around 0.12% of the sample.

Sequencing was performed on CD8+ T cells from PBMCs. This receptor was identified in a human donor with multiple sclerosis.

CDR3 loop: CASSQEGQWAYNEQFF. The sequence in DNA is TGCGCCAGCAGCCAGGAGGGACAGTGGGCATACAATGAGCAGTTCTTC. The V gene is TRBV4-1 and the J gene is TRBJ2-1, with a tentative D gene TRBD1 over 7 matching bases. Relative to germline, V is 3 bases shorter and J is 4 bases shorter, with 16 bases between their ends. The CDR3 spans 16 residues, from the cysteine through the phenylalanine. Here the CDR3 DNA is all that survives: 48 bases in frame from base 1. As encoded in the germline V gene, CDR1 is MGHRA while CDR2 is YSYEKL.